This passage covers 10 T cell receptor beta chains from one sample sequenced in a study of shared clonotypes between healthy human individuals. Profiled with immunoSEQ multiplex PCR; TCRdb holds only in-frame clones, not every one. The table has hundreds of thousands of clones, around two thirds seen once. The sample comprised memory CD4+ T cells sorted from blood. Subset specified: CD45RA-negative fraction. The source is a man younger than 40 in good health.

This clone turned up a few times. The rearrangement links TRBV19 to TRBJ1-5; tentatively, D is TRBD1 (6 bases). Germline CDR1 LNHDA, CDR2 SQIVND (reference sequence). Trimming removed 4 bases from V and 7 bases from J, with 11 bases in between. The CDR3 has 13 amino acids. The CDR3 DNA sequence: TGTGCCAGTAGTAAGGGGGTCTACCAGCCCCAGCATTTT. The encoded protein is CASSKGVYQPQHF.

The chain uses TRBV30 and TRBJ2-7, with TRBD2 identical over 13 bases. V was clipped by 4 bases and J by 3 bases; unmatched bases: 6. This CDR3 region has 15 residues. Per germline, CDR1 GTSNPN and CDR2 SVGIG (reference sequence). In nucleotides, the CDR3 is TGTGCCTGGACCGGGGGACTAGCGGGGAACTACGAGCAGTACTTC. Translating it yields CAWTGGLAGNYEQYF. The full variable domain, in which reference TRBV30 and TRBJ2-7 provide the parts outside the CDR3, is SQTIHQWPATLVQPVGSPLSLECTVEGTSNPNLYWYRQAAGRGLQLLFYSVGIGQISSEVPQNLSASRPQDRQFILSSKKLLLSDSGFYLCAWTGGLAGNYEQYFGPGTRLTVT.

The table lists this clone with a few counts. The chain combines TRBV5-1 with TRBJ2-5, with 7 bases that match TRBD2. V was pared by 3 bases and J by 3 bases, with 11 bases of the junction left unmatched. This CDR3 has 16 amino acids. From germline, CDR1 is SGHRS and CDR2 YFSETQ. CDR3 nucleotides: TGCGCCAGCAGCTCTTCGGGCGGGAGCGTAAAAGAGACCCAGTACTTC. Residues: CASSSSGGSVKETQYF.

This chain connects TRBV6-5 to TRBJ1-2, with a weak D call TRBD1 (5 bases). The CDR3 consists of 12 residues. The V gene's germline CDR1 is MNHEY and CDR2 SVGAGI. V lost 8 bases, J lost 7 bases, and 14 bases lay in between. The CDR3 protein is CASRLGESGYTF. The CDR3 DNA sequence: TGTGCCAGCCGTTTGGGGGAGAGTGGCTACACCTTC.

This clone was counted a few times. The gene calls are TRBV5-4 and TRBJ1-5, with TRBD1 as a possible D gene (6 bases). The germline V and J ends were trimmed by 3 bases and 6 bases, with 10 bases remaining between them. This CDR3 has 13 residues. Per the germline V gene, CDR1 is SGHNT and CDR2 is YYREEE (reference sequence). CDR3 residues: CASSSGRGQPQHF. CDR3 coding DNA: TGTGCCAGCAGCTCTGGCAGGGGTCAGCCCCAGCATTTT.

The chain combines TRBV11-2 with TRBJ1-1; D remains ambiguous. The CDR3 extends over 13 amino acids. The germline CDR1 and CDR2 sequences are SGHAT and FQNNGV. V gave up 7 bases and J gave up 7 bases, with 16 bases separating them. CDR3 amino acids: CASILAGFGEAFF. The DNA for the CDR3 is TGTGCCAGCATACTGGCGGGATTTGGTGAAGCTTTCTTT.

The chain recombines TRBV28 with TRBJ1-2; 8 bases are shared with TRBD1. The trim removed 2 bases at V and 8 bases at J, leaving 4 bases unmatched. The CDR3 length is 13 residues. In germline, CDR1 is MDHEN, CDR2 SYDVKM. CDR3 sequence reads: CASSLGQGGGYTF. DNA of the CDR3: TGTGCCAGCAGTTTAGGACAGGGAGGAGGCTACACCTTC.

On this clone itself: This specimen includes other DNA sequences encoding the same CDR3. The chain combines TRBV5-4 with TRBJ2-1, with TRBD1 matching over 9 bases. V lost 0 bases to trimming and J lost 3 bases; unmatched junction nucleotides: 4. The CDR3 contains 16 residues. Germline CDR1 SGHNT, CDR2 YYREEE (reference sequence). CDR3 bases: TGTGCCAGCAGCTTGGCCGGGACAGGGAACTACAATGAGCAGTTCTTC. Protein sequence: CASSLAGTGNYNEQFF.

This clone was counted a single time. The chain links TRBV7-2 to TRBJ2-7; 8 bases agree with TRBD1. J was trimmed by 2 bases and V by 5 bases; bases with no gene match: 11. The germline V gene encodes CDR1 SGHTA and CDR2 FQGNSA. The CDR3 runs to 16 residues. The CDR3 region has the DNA TGTGCCAGCAGCCGCGCGACAGGGGACTGGGCCTACGAGCAGTACTTC. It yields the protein CASSRATGDWAYEQYF.

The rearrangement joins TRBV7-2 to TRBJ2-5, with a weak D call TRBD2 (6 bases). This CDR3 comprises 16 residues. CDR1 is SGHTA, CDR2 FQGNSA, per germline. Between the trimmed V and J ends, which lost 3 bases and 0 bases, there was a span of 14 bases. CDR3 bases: TGTGCCAGCAGCTTTCGTCCTAGCGCGTACCAAGAGACCCAGTACTTC. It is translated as CASSFRPSAYQETQYF.